The next 30 T cell receptor beta chains were all read from a single sample in a study of tumor-infiltrating lymphocytes in primary liver carcinoma. Synthesis of TCR beta cDNA was carried out from 450 to 650 ng total RNA with a constant-region primer. Slightly modified ARM-PCR served as the procedure for the TCR beta libraries. These libraries came from three rounds of nested multiplex PCR. With TRBV1-TRBV30 forward primers and a C-beta reverse primer, the first two PCR rounds were run for roughly 9 cycles each. One entry per CDR3 protein, called by TCRdb with MiXCR from the multiplex PCR reads. The sample consists of 100,000 or so distinct CDR3 sequences, 69% of them appearing once. RNA and DNA were co-extracted from approximately 20-30 mg of unsorted bulk tissue. Material for sequencing was liver tumor tissue from sampling region 5. This sample's subset: tumor region T5, tumor centre. These receptors were obtained from an older woman with primary liver carcinoma and hepatitis B virus infection.

Points on this clonotype: An end of the junction does not agree with germline; a read error may underlie this. CDR3 amino acids: CVWSWEGTRYF. In nucleotides, the CDR3 is TGTGTCTGGAGTTGGGAGGGGACGAGGTACTTC. The chain carries TRBV30 and TRBJ2-7, with 7 bases lining up with TRBD2. Germline V gene lookup returns CDR1 GTSNPN and CDR2 SVGIG (reference sequence). The CDR3 is made up of 11 amino acids.

This clonotype was detected a few times. It may be a read error: a sequence one base away is much more abundant. The CDR3 coding sequence is TGTGCCAGCAGCCTGATGGCGAATTCACCCCTCCACTTT. Its protein is CASSLMANSPLHF. This chain uses TRBV7-8 with TRBJ1-6; D unresolved. Germline V gene data show CDR1 as SGHVS and CDR2 as FQNEAQ. This CDR3 is built from 13 residues. V was cut by 5 bases and J by 7 bases, with 9 bases left in between. Full variable domain (remainder filled in from reference TRBV7-8 and TRBJ1-6): GAGVSQSPRYKVAKRGQDVALRCDPISGHVSLFWYQQALGQGPEFLTYFQNEAQLDKSGLPSDRFFAERPEGSVSTLKIQRTQQEDSAVYLCASSLMANSPLHFGNGTRLTVT.

This clonotype was counted at least ten times. The chain recombines TRBV7-9 with TRBJ1-1; 7 bases fit TRBD1. Germline V CDR1 and CDR2: SEHNR, FQNEAQ (reference sequence). The CDR3 consists of 15 residues. With V trimmed by 5 bases and J by 1 base, 7 bases remained unmatched. The CDR3 nucleotides are TGTGCCAGCAGCCCCGGACAGGCCGCGAACACTGAAGCTTTCTTT. Protein sequence: CASSPGQAANTEAFF.

About this clonotype: The germline gene is not matched at one end of the junction; a read error may be the cause. The genes are TRBV7-9 and TRBJ1-5; D is ambiguous. Per germline, CDR1 SEHNR and CDR2 FQNEAQ (reference sequence). This CDR3 is 14 amino acids long. CDR3 region: CTSSLEGSYQPQHF. CDR3 DNA: TGTACCAGCAGCTTAGAGGGTTCCTATCAGCCCCAGCATTTT.

This clonotype has only one observation. A much more abundant neighbour one base away suggests this may be a read error. CDR3 nucleotides: TGTACCAGCAGTTACGGGCGGGCTCATACGGATACGCAGTATTTT. Protein sequence: CTSSYGRAHTDTQYF. V is TRBV6-1 and J is TRBJ2-3; D might be TRBD2 (5 bases). This CDR3 region has 15 residues. Germline V gene data show CDR1 as MNHNS and CDR2 as SASEGT.

The chain recombines TRBV6-1 with TRBJ2-7, with unresolved D. Germline V gene lookup returns CDR1 MNHNS and CDR2 SASEGT. Trimming cost V 6 bases and J 0 bases, with 15 bases left between them. This CDR3 region has 15 residues. CDR3 residues: CASRGYRHSSYEQYF. For the CDR3, the DNA is TGTGCCAGCAGGGGATATCGACACAGCTCCTACGAGCAGTACTTC.

On this clonotype: At one end the junction does not follow the germline gene, possibly because of a read error. The chain uses TRBV11-2 and TRBJ2-7; D is perhaps TRBD2 (5 bases). Germline V gene lookup returns CDR1 SGHAT and CDR2 FQNNGV. The CDR3 contains 13 residues. The CDR3 DNA follows: TGTACCAGTAGCTTAGAGTCGAGGGTCGAGCAGTACTTC. Its protein product is CTSSLESRVEQYF.

In regard to this clonotype: A single base separates this from a much larger clone, so it may be a read error. The V and J genes are TRBV28 and TRBJ2-7; D is perhaps TRBD2 (5 bases). This CDR3 region has 16 residues. Trimming left V 5 bases short and J 6 bases short, with 23 bases between. Germline-derived CDR1 and CDR2 are MDHEN and SYDVKM. CDR3 protein: CASSPWGSVVDGEQYF. The CDR3 nucleotides read TGTGCCAGCAGTCCCTGGGGTAGCGTGGTAGATGGCGAGCAGTACTTC.

Remarks on this clonotype: A much larger clone differs from this one at a single base, so this may be a read error. The rearrangement uses TRBV28 and TRBJ1-1; D call uncertain. The CDR3 has 15 amino acids. Germline V gene sequence: CDR1 MDHEN, CDR2 SYDVKM. This chain's CDR3 is CVSSRPGDRHTEAFF. For the CDR3, the DNA is TGTGTCAGCAGCCGCCCCGGGGATCGGCACACTGAAGCTTTCTTT.

Turning to this clonotype: Being one base from a much bigger clone, this may be a read error. The V gene is TRBV5-5, the J gene TRBJ1-2; D unresolved. This CDR3 contains 13 residues. Germline CDR1 reads SGHKS; CDR2 reads YYEKEE (reference sequence). The CDR3 sequence: CASNLERNYGYTF. CDR3 nucleotide sequence: TGTGCCAGCAACTTGGAACGGAACTATGGCTACACCTTC.

As concerns this clonotype: The CDR3 does not end in the conserved phenylalanine or tryptophan, so this is likely a read error. The chain links TRBV11-3 to TRBJ1-1; D gene ambiguous. CDR1 and CDR2 from the germline V gene are SGHNT and YENEEA. V lost 1 base and J lost 5, with 17 bases in between. The CDR3 totals 16 residues. The DNA for the CDR3 is TGTGCCAGCAGCTTAGTCGGGGAATACCCGAATACTGAAGCTTTCTAT. This gives the protein CASSLVGEYPNTEAFY.

Ten or more counts support this clonotype. V gene TRBV6-2 or TRBV6-3 combines with J gene TRBJ2-3, with 7 positions matching TRBD2. Germline CDR1 and CDR2: MNHEY and SVGEGT. The CDR3 contains 16 residues. Trimming took 0 bases from V and 5 from J; bases not matched to a gene: 8. The CDR3 coding sequence is TGTGCCAGCAGTTACTCGCAGGGCGGGAGTCTAGATACGCAGTATTTT. As protein: CASSYSQGGSLDTQYF.

In this sample, this clonotype turned up many times. The chain employs TRBV28 and TRBJ1-1, with a weak D call TRBD1 (6 bases). Germline CDR1 is MDHEN and CDR2 is SYDVKM. The CDR3 is 15 residues long. Deletions cut 8 bases from V and 1 base from J, with 17 bases between. DNA for the CDR3: TGTGCCAGCCCCCCCCCGGGGGCCACGAACACTGAAGCTTTCTTT. Its translation: CASPPPGATNTEAFF.

A note on this clonotype: Just one base apart from a much larger clone, this may be a read error. The V gene is TRBV6-4, the J gene TRBJ2-1, with TRBD1 matching 9 bases. The J segment lost 8 bases and the V segment lost 9 bases, leaving 17 bases of the junction unmatched. Per germline, CDR1 MRHNA and CDR2 SNTAGT. The CDR3 totals 16 residues. In DNA form, the CDR3 reads TGTGCCAGTTCCCCCAGGACAGGGGAGGGATGGGATGAGCAGTTCTTC. It codes for CASSPRTGEGWDEQFF.

The chain has TRBV20-1 and TRBJ1-5, with TRBD1 identical over 7 bases. J was trimmed by 7 bases and V by 5 bases; bases with no gene match: 14. In germline, CDR1 is DFQATT, CDR2 SNEGSKA (reference sequence). This CDR3 comprises 15 residues. CDR3 region: CSARPGGIQGQPQHF. The CDR3 DNA reads TGCAGTGCTCGGCCCGGAGGAATACAGGGGCAGCCCCAGCATTTT.

Comments on this clonotype: This may be a read error, as it is one base from a much larger clone. This chain joins TRBV28 and TRBJ2-5, with TRBD2 matching 9 bases. The V segment lost 5 bases and the J segment 9 bases; nucleotides outside the gene matches: 7. The CDR3 runs 13 residues. Germline CDR1 and CDR2: MDHEN and SYDVKM. The CDR3 is CASSGTSWESQYF. CDR3 sequence (DNA): TGTGCCAGCAGTGGGACTAGCTGGGAGTCCCAGTACTTC.

About this clonotype itself: One end of the junction is discordant with germline, which a read error may explain. The rearrangement uses TRBV11-3 and TRBJ2-7, with D perhaps being TRBD1 or TRBD2 (5 bases each). The CDR3 spans 15 residues. CDR1 is SGHNT, CDR2 YENEEA, per germline. CDR3 in DNA: TGTCCCAGCAGCTTCTCCCCTCGGGACGGCTATGAGCAGTACTTC. The encoded protein is CPSSFSPRDGYEQYF.

This clonotype has a handful of counts. The chain recombines TRBV5-1 with TRBJ2-2; 8 bases map to TRBD1. The CDR3 loop spans 16 amino acids. The V and J ends lost 1 base and 0 bases, in that order; junction bases with no gene match: 2. Germline V lookup: CDR1 SGHRS, CDR2 YFSETQ. The CDR3 protein is CASSLRTGSNTGELFF. The CDR3 nucleotides are TGCGCCAGCAGCTTGAGGACAGGGTCGAACACCGGGGAGCTGTTTTTT. Using reference TRBV5-1 and TRBJ2-2 for the parts outside the CDR3, the full variable domain is KAGVTQTPRYLIKTRGQQVTLSCSPISGHRSVSWYQQTPGQGLQFLFEYFSETQRNKGNFPGRFSGRQFSNSRSEMNVSTLELGDSALYLCASSLRTGSNTGELFFGEGSRLTVL.

A word on this clonotype: A much more abundant neighbour one base away suggests this may be a read error. V is TRBV28 and J is TRBJ2-1; D remains ambiguous. The germline V gene has CDR1 MDHEN and CDR2 SYDVKM. The CDR3 contains 12 residues. CDR3 amino acids: CVSSLRLGGEFF. The CDR3 DNA reads as TGTGTCAGCAGTTTAAGGTTAGGCGGCGAGTTCTTC. Filled out from reference TRBV28 and TRBJ2-1, the complete variable domain reads DVKVTQSSRYLVKRTGEKVFLECVQDMDHENMFWYRQDPGLGLRLIYFSYDVKMKEKGDIPEGYSVSREKKERFSLILESASTNQTSMYLCVSSLRLGGEFFGPGTRLTVL.

The chain couples TRBV7-9 to TRBJ2-7; 11 bases are shared with TRBD2. J lost 6 bases, V lost 6 bases, and 10 bases had no gene match. The germline V gene encodes CDR1 SEHNR and CDR2 FQNEAQ (reference sequence). This CDR3 is built from 15 residues. The CDR3 nucleotides are TGTGCCAGCAGTCCGACCACTAGCGGGAGTTTCGAGCAGTACTTC. Its protein is CASSPTTSGSFEQYF. Filled out from reference TRBV7-9 and TRBJ2-7, the complete variable domain reads DTGVSQNPRHKITKRGQNVTFRCDPISEHNRLYWYRQTLGQGPEFLTYFQNEAQLEKSRLLSDRFSAERPKGSFSTLEIQRTEQGDSAMYLCASSPTTSGSFEQYFGPGTRLTVT.

This clonotype appeared a few times. The J gene is TRBJ2-1, the V gene TRBV5-1, with TRBD2 matching over 9 bases. The CDR3 has 14 residues. V was pared by 2 bases and J by 8 bases, with 5 bases of the junction left unmatched. Germline V lookup: CDR1 SGHRS, CDR2 YFSETQ. The DNA for the CDR3 is TGCGCCAGCAGCTTAGCTAGCGGGACCGATGAGCAGTTCTTC. Translation gives CASSLASGTDEQFF.

Concerning this clonotype itself: The junction does not match germline at one end; this may be a read error. V and J are TRBV28 and TRBJ2-7, with D possibly matching TRBD1 (6 bases). This CDR3 comprises 15 residues. The germline CDR1 and CDR2 sequences are MDHEN and SYDVKM. For the CDR3, the DNA is TGTGCCAGCAGCTTTTTGGGGACACCCGATTACGAGCGGTACTTC. Its protein product is CASSFLGTPDYERYF.

To note about this clonotype: An end of the junction does not agree with germline; a read error may underlie this. This rearrangement joins TRBV6-1 to TRBJ1-2, with TRBD1 as a possible D gene (6 bases). CDR1 MNHNS and CDR2 SASEGT come from the germline V gene. This CDR3 is built from 13 residues. CDR3 in amino acids: CANRDIWNYAYTF. The CDR3, as DNA: TGTGCCAACAGGGACATATGGAACTATGCCTACACCTTC.

On this clonotype: Its ends do not fully match the called genes, so a read error is possible. This chain links TRBV9 with TRBJ2-2; possibly TRBD2 for D (5 bases). Germline CDR1 and CDR2: SGDLS and YYNGEE. The CDR3 totals 12 residues. The DNA for the CDR3 is TGTGCCAGCAGCGTAGACTCCGGGGAGCTGCTTTTT. It is translated as CASSVDSGELLF.

A few counts support this clonotype. The chain couples TRBV7-9 to TRBJ1-1; unclear D gene. The CDR3 is made up of 12 amino acids. Germline loops: CDR1 SEHNR, CDR2 FQNEAQ (reference sequence). V lost 7 bases to trimming and J lost 1 base, with 7 bases between them. CDR3: CASMTENTEAFF. CDR3 nucleotides: TGTGCCAGCATGACCGAGAACACTGAAGCTTTCTTT. Combining the CDR3 with reference TRBV7-9 and TRBJ1-1 gives the whole variable domain DTGVSQNPRHKITKRGQNVTFRCDPISEHNRLYWYRQTLGQGPEFLTYFQNEAQLEKSRLLSDRFSAERPKGSFSTLEIQRTEQGDSAMYLCASMTENTEAFFGQGTRLTVV.

In regard to this clonotype: One end of the junction varies from germline; a read error may be responsible. The rearrangement links TRBV5-4 to TRBJ2-6; TRBD2 aligns across 13 bases. CDR1 and CDR2 from the germline V gene are SGHNT and YYREEE (reference sequence). CDR3 length: 19 amino acids. DNA for the CDR3: TGCGCCAGCAGCCAGGGGGGGACTAGCGGGAACTCTGGGGCCAACGCCCTGACTTTC. Its translation: CASSQGGTSGNSGANALTF.

This clonotype was observed many times. This chain connects TRBV12-3 or TRBV12-4 to TRBJ1-3, with D possibly being TRBD1 (5 bases). V was trimmed by 3 bases and J by 4 bases, leaving 16 bases between them. CDR3 size: 16 residues. The CDR3 sequence is CASSFPRVREGNTIYF. The CDR3 DNA reads as TGTGCCAGCAGTTTCCCCAGGGTCAGGGAGGGAAACACCATATATTTT.

This clonotype was recorded many times. The chain combines TRBV6-5 with TRBJ1-4, with D unclear. V was cut by 2 bases and J by 0 bases, with 4 bases left in between. This CDR3 spans 14 amino acids. Germline V gene data show CDR1 as MNHEY and CDR2 as SVGAGI. The CDR3 coding sequence is TGTGCCAGCAGTTACAGAGCAACTAATGAAAAACTGTTTTTT. It yields the protein CASSYRATNEKLFF.

Comment on this clonotype: Germline and junction disagree at one end, which may indicate a read error. V is TRBV11-3 and J is TRBJ2-7; D is possibly TRBD1 or TRBD2 (5 bases each). Germline values: CDR1 SGHNT, CDR2 YENEEA. CDR3 length: 15 amino acids. CDR3 bases: TGTGCCAGCAGCTTCTCACCCCGGGACCGCTACGAGCAGTACTTT. This sequence encodes CASSFSPRDRYEQYF.

This clonotype turned up a few times. Because it lacks the conserved phenylalanine or tryptophan at the end, this CDR3 is likely a read error. The chain has TRBV6-1 and TRBJ2-1; D is ambiguous. Germline assignment: CDR1 MNHNS and CDR2 SASEGT. The CDR3 contains 11 residues. The CDR3 here is CASSPYNEQFL. The DNA for the CDR3 is TGTGCCAGCAGTCCTTACAACGAGCAGTTCCTC.